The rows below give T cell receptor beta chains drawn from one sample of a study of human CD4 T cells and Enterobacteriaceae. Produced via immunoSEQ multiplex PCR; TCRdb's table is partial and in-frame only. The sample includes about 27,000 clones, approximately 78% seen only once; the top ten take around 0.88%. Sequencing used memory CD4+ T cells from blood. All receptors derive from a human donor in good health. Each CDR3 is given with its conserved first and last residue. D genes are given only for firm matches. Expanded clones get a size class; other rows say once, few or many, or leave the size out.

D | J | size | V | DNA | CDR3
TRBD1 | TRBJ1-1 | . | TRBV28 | TGTGCCACTATGCTACAGGGGATGCGAGCTTTCTTT | CATMLQGMRAFF
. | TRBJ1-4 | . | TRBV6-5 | TGTGCCAGCAGCCGAGGCGGGGGACCGAATGAAAAACTGTTTTTT | CASSRGGGPNEKLFF
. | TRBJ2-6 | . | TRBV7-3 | TGTGCCAGCAGCCTTCGGACTGGACTTGGGGGGGCCAACGTCCTGACTTTC | CASSLRTGLGGANVLTF
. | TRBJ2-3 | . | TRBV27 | TGTGCCAGCAGTTTGAATCGGGATACGCAGTATTTT | CASSLNRDTQYF
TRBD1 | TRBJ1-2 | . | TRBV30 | TGTGCCTGGAGTGTACTCGAGGGGGCATTTGGCTACACCTTC | CAWSVLEGAFGYTF
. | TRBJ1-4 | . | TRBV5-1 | TGCGCCAGCAGCTTGGAAGGGGCTAGGAGTGAAAAACTGTTTTTT | CASSLEGARSEKLFF
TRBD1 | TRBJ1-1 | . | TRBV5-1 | TGCGCCAGCAGTCCGTCACAGGGGCGGCTCACTGAAGCTTTCTTT | CASSPSQGRLTEAFF
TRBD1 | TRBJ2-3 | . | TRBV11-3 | TGTGCCAGCAGCCCGCACAGGGGTTACGATACGCAGTATTTT | CASSPHRGYDTQYF
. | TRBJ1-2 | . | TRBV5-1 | TGCGCCAGCAGCTTTGGCGGTACTAACTATGGCTACACCTTC | CASSFGGTNYGYTF
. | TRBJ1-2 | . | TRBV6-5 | TGTGCCACCAGACAGACTAACTATGGCTACACCTTC | CATRQTNYGYTF
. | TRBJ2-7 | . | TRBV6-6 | TGTGCCAGCAGGCCAGGTGCGCCTCCCTACGAGCAGTACTTC | CASRPGAPPYEQYF
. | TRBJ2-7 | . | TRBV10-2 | TGCGCCAGCAGTGAGTCTAACAGAGGCTCCTACGAGCAGTACTTC | CASSESNRGSYEQYF
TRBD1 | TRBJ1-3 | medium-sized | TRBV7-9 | TGTGCCAGCAGCCCACAGGGGGCTAGTGGAAACACCATATATTTT | CASSPQGASGNTIYF
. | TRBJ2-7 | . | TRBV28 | TGTGCCAGCCCAGAGGGGGGATCCTACGAGCAGTACTTC | CASPEGGSYEQYF
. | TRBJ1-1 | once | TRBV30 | TGTGCCTGGACTGATCCGGGACATCTGAACACTGAAGCTTTCTTT | CAWTDPGHLNTEAFF
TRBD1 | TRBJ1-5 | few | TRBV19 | TGTGCCAGTCGTGGGACAGGGACCCAGCCCCAGCATTTT | CASRGTGTQPQHF
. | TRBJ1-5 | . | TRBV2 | TGTGCCAGCAGACCGGACAGTCTGAAACAGCCCCAGCATTTT | CASRPDSLKQPQHF
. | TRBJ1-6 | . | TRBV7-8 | TGTGCCAGCAGCTTAGAGGTGGGGTCACCCCTCCACTTT | CASSLEVGSPLHF
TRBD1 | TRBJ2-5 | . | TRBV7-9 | TGTGCCAGCAGCTCCGACAGGGGATCCATGGCCCAGTACTTC | CASSSDRGSMAQYF
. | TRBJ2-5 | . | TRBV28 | TGTGCCAGCGGTCCTCAAAGGGCCCAGTACTTC | CASGPQRAQYF
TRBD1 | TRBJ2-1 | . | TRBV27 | TGTGCCAGCACCTCGGACAGGGGGCAGGGTGAGCAGTTCTTC | CASTSDRGQGEQFF
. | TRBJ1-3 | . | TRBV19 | TGTGCCAGTAGTAACTACAGGGACTCTGGAAACACCATATATTTT | CASSNYRDSGNTIYF
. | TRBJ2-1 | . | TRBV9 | TGTGCCAGCAGCGCCGATAGGTCTTCGGGGAATGAGCAGTTCTTC | CASSADRSSGNEQFF
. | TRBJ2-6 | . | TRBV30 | TGTGCCTGGACCTCGGCCAACGTCCTGACTTTC | CAWTSANVLTF
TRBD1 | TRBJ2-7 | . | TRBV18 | TGTGCCAGCTCCCGTCAGGGGGCTGGGAACGAGCAGTACTTC | CASSRQGAGNEQYF
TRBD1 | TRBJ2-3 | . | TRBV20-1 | TGCAGTGCGTTGGGACAGGATACGCAGTATTTT | CSALGQDTQYF
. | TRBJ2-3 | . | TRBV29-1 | TGCAGCGTTATTCATGCAGATACGCAGTATTTT | CSVIHADTQYF
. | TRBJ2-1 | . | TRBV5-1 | TGCGCCAGCAGCTTGCCCCAGACTTACAATGAGCAGTTCTTC | CASSLPQTYNEQFF
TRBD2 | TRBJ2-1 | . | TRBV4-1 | TGCGCCAGCAGCCCTATTAAGCGGGGGCTCTACAATGAGCAGTTCTTC | CASSPIKRGLYNEQFF
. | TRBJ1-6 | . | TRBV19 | TGTGCCAGTAGTTCAGTCCAGGGACTGAATTCACCCCTCCACTTT | CASSSVQGLNSPLHF
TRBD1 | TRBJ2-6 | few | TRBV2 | TGTGCCAGCAGGAGGGCGGGACAGGGCTCTGGGGCCAACGTCCTGACTTTC | CASRRAGQGSGANVLTF
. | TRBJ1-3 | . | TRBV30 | TGTGCCTGGGACACCTCTGGAAACACCATATATTTT | CAWDTSGNTIYF
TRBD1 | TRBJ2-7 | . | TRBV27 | TGTGCCAGCAGTTTATCGGGTAGGGGGCTCTACGAGCAGTACTTC | CASSLSGRGLYEQYF
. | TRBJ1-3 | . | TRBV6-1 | TGTGCCAGCAAGACCGGACCTGGAAACACCATATATTTT | CASKTGPGNTIYF
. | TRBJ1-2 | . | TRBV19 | TGTGCCAGTAGTAGGGAGTCTTCATTCTATGGCTACACCTTC | CASSRESSFYGYTF
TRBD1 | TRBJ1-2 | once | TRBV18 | TGTGCCAGCTCACCCCAGGGGGCACGGTATGGCTACACCTTC | CASSPQGARYGYTF
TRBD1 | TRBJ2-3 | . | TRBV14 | TGTGCCAGCAGCCCAGCAGGCAGGGGGCTAGATACGCAGTATTTT | CASSPAGRGLDTQYF
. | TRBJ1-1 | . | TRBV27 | TGTGCCAGCAGTTTAGTTCAGGGCACTGAAGCTTTCTTT | CASSLVQGTEAFF
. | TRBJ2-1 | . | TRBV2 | TGTGCCAGCAGTGAATGGACTGCCCAATCCTACAATGAGCAGTTCTTC | CASSEWTAQSYNEQFF
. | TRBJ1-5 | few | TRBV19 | TGTGCCAGTAGAAAGGAGGGTAACAATCAGCCCCAGCATTTT | CASRKEGNNQPQHF
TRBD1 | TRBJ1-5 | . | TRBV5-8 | TGTGCCAGCAGCAGGGACAGGGGCCTCTACAATCAGCCCCAGCATTTT | CASSRDRGLYNQPQHF
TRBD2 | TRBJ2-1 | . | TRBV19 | TGTGCCAGTAGTCGGACTAGCGGGAGGGATGAGCAGTTCTTC | CASSRTSGRDEQFF
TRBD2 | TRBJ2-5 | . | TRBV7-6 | TGTGCCAGCAGCTTAAGCCTAGCGGGAGGGCAGAGAGAGACCCAGTACTTC | CASSLSLAGGQRETQYF